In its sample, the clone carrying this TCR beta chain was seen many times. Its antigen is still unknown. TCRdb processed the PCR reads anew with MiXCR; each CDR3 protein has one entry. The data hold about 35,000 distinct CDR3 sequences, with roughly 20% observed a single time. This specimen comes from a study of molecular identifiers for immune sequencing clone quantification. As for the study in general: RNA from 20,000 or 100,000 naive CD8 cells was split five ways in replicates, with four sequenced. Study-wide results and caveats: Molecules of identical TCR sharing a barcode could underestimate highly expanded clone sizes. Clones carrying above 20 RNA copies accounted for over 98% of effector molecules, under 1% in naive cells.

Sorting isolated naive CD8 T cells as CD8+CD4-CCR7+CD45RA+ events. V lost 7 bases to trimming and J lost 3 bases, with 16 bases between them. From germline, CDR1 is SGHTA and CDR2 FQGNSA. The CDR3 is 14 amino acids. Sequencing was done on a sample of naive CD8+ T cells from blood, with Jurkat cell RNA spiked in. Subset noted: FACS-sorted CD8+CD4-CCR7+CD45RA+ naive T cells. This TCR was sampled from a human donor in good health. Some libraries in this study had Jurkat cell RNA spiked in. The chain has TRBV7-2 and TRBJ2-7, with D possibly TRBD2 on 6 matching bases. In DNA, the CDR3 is TGTGCCAGCAATTTCGGGGGACCGATCTACGAGCAGTACTTC. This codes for CASNFGGPIYEQYF.